The 26 T cell receptor beta chains below all came from one sample that was sequenced in a study of cytomegalovirus exposure and HLA in healthy donors. Repertoires were generated with immunoSEQ multiplex PCR, while TCRdb's copy carries only in-frame clones and drops some. In the table there are 150,000 to 250,000 clones, about 81% of which are singletons. Sequencing was done on a sample of PBMCs. The receptors derive from a woman aged 25-40 years in good health and CMV-seronegative.

The rearrangement uses TRBV25-1 and TRBJ2-1; 8 nucleotides align to TRBD2. The CDR3 covers 15 residues. Germline V gene lookup returns CDR1 MGHDK and CDR2 SYGVNS. V trimming: 4 bases; J trimming: 3 bases; junction bases outside the gene matches: 5. The CDR3 is CASSVRGGNYNEQFF. CDR3 in DNA: TGTGCCAGCAGTGTCCGGGGGGGGAACTACAATGAGCAGTTCTTC.

The chain couples TRBV10-2 to TRBJ1-2, with 8 bases that match TRBD1. Germline trimming cut 6 bases from V and 4 bases from J; bases unmatched to any gene: 10. The germline V gene has CDR1 WSHSY and CDR2 SAAADI. CDR3 size: 15 residues. The DNA of the CDR3 is TGCGCCAGCAGCCGACAGGGGCCCGGGAGCTATGGCTACACCTTC. Its protein product is CASSRQGPGSYGYTF.

J is TRBJ2-2 and V is TRBV9; D is possibly TRBD1 (5 bases). CDR3 size: 16 residues. Germline loops: CDR1 SGDLS, CDR2 YYNGEE. With 0 bases removed from V and 0 bases from J, the gap between germline ends came to 9 bases. The CDR3 spells CASSVATVANTGELFF. The CDR3 DNA is TGTGCCAGCAGCGTAGCGACAGTAGCGAACACCGGGGAGCTGTTTTTT.

V usage is TRBV27 and J usage is TRBJ2-3; TRBD2 matches at 7 bases. The CDR3 consists of 15 residues. Germline-derived CDR1 and CDR2 are MNHEY and SMNVEV (reference sequence). The V gene end was trimmed by 1 base and the J gene end by 1 base; junction bases not matched to a gene: 2. In DNA form, the CDR3 reads TGTGCCAGCAGTTTATACAGCGGGGGCACAGATACGCAGTATTTT. This gives the protein CASSLYSGGTDTQYF.

This chain links TRBV28 with TRBJ1-6; the match to TRBD1 covers 7 bases. The J segment lost 6 bases and the V segment lost 2 bases, leaving 1 base of the junction unmatched. The CDR3 contains 14 residues. CDR1 and CDR2 from the germline V gene are MDHEN and SYDVKM. The CDR3 DNA follows: TGTGCCAGCAGTTTACACAGGGGTAATTCACCCCTCCACTTT. Its translation: CASSLHRGNSPLHF.

The V and J genes are TRBV13 and TRBJ2-1, with D possibly matching TRBD2 (6 bases). Germline-derived CDR1 and CDR2 are PRHDT and FYEKMQ (reference sequence). The V and J ends lost 4 bases and 0 bases respectively, with 16 bases between them. CDR3 length: 17 residues. The CDR3 region is CASSSTGLRSSYNEQFF. The DNA for the CDR3 is TGTGCCAGCAGCTCTACGGGACTCCGTAGCTCCTACAATGAGCAGTTCTTC.

The CDR3 loop is CASSETLGGSYEQYF. The CDR3, as DNA: TGTGCCAGCAGTGAAACTCTAGGCGGGAGCTACGAGCAGTACTTC. The chain joins TRBV6-1 to TRBJ2-7; TRBD2 agrees at 7 bases. The ends lost 2 bases at V and 3 bases at J; junction bases unmatched: 7. This CDR3 comprises 15 residues. Germline assignment: CDR1 MNHNS and CDR2 SASEGT.

This clone has more than one count but fewer than ten. The V gene is TRBV30, the J gene TRBJ2-1; 12 bases are a match to TRBD2. The germline V gene has CDR1 GTSNPN and CDR2 SVGIG (reference sequence). The CDR3 totals 15 residues. V trimming: 0 bases; J trimming: 8 bases; junction bases outside the gene matches: 5. The CDR3 bases are TGTGCCTGGAGTGTACTAGCGGGGGGCAAGGATGAGCAGTTCTTC. It yields the protein CAWSVLAGGKDEQFF.

The chain uses TRBV19 and TRBJ2-1, with TRBD2 matching over 14 bases. The CDR3 extends over 15 amino acids. Germline lookup yields CDR1 LNHDA and CDR2 SQIVND (reference sequence). With 7 bases clipped from V and 8 bases from J, the junction kept 7 bases outside the gene matches. The CDR3 sequence: CASKSVGLAGDEQFF. Here the CDR3 DNA reads TGTGCCAGTAAGAGTGTGGGACTAGCGGGAGATGAGCAGTTCTTC.

This clone was picked up a small number of times. The chain has TRBV5-4 and TRBJ2-7; 8 bases align to TRBD1. CDR3 size: 14 residues. After removal of 2 bases from V and 3 bases from J, the junction contained 4 bases not matched to a gene. CDR1 and CDR2 (germline): SGHNT, YYREEE (reference sequence). The CDR3, as DNA: TGTGCCAGCAGCTTAGGGACAGGCTTCTACGAGCAGTACTTC. Translating it yields CASSLGTGFYEQYF.

The rearrangement uses TRBV2 and TRBJ2-1; 8 bases map to TRBD2. The germline V gene has CDR1 SNHLY and CDR2 FYNNEI. Trimming at V came to 9 bases and at J to 4 bases, leaving 2 bases not matched to a gene. The CDR3 is 12 residues long. The CDR3 DNA sequence: TGTGCCAGACGCGGGGGGTACAATGAGCAGTTCTTC. Its protein product is CARRGGYNEQFF.

The rearrangement uses TRBV5-1 and TRBJ2-7; 7 bases match TRBD2. V lost 4 bases, J lost 1 base, and 8 bases stayed unmatched. CDR3 size: 15 residues. Germline values: CDR1 SGHRS, CDR2 YFSETQ. The CDR3 DNA follows: TGCGCCAGCAGCACCGGGACTATCGAATCCTACGAGCAGTACTTC. Its protein is CASSTGTIESYEQYF.

This clone was seen a handful of times. The rearrangement links TRBV28 to TRBJ1-5, with D uncertain. The ends were cut back, 6 bases at V and 5 bases at J, with 8 bases in the middle. CDR1 MDHEN and CDR2 SYDVKM come from the germline V gene. The CDR3 totals 12 residues. This CDR3 is CASRWRYQPQHF. The DNA for the CDR3 is TGTGCCAGCAGATGGAGGTATCAGCCCCAGCATTTT.

The chain recombines TRBV11-2 with TRBJ1-3; D is perhaps TRBD1 (5 bases). Per germline, CDR1 SGHAT and CDR2 FQNNGV. Deletions cut 6 bases from V and 3 bases from J, with 15 bases between. The CDR3 spans 15 residues. CDR3 sequence: CASSSDRGYGNTIYF. For the CDR3, the DNA is TGTGCCAGCAGTTCAGATCGGGGGTATGGAAACACCATATATTTT.

V usage is TRBV1 and J usage is TRBJ2-7; the table's D call TRBD2 went unverified against the DNA. TRBV1 is deemed a pseudogene. The CDR3 has 17 residues. CDR3 bases: TGCACCAGCAGCCAAGAAAATCGGACTAGCGGGGGCTACGAGCAGTACTTC. It yields the protein CTSSQENRTSGGYEQYF.

The rearrangement uses TRBV19 and TRBJ1-1; D may be TRBD1 (5 bases). V was shortened by 7 bases and J by 1 base, with 13 bases between the two germline ends. The CDR3 sequence is 14 residues long. Germline lookup yields CDR1 LNHDA and CDR2 SQIVND (reference sequence). CDR3 in DNA: TGTGCCAGTAAACCGGGGGGGGAGAACACTGAAGCTTTCTTT. It specifies CASKPGGENTEAFF.

V is TRBV4-1 and J is TRBJ2-3; TRBD2 matches 12 bases. This CDR3 region has 18 residues. V gave up 0 bases and J gave up 2 bases; unmatched junction bases: 6. The V gene's germline CDR1 is MGHRA and CDR2 YSYEKL. The CDR3 is CASSQDLTSGGYTDTQYF. The CDR3 DNA follows: TGCGCCAGCAGCCAAGATCTAACTAGCGGGGGGTACACAGATACGCAGTATTTT.

This sequence joins TRBV9 and TRBJ1-1; perhaps TRBD1 as D (6 bases). The V and J ends lost 0 bases and 3 bases respectively, with 15 bases between them. CDR1 and CDR2 from the germline V gene are SGDLS and YYNGEE. The CDR3 is 16 residues long. CDR3: CASSVDIPDRYTEAFF. CDR3 nucleotides: TGTGCCAGCAGCGTAGATATCCCTGACAGGTACACTGAAGCTTTCTTT.

The rearrangement links TRBV6-5 to TRBJ1-3, with D possibly being TRBD1 (6 bases). Looked up from germline, CDR1 is MNHEY and CDR2 is SVGAGI. Trimming cost V 2 bases and J 2 bases, with 7 bases left between them. The CDR3 is 14 residues long. The CDR3 DNA is TGTGCCAGCAGTTACCGGACAGCTGGAAACACCATATATTTT. Translation: CASSYRTAGNTIYF.

The chain employs TRBV6-6 and TRBJ1-6; D possibly corresponds to TRBD1 (5 bases). V was pared by 9 bases and J by 9 bases, with 12 bases between. This CDR3 has 12 residues. Germline V CDR1 and CDR2: MNHNY, SVGAGI (reference sequence). The CDR3 nucleotides read TGTGCCAGTAAAGCAGGGTCTTCACCCCTCCACTTT. Translation: CASKAGSSPLHF.

The rearrangement links TRBV27 to TRBJ1-5; 8 bases agree with TRBD1. Losses at the gene ends were 2 bases for V and 5 bases for J; bases not matched to a gene: 17. The CDR3 totals 19 residues. Germline V gene lookup returns CDR1 MNHEY and CDR2 SMNVEV (reference sequence). CDR3 protein: CASSLGIVLKDRVDQPQHF. The DNA of the CDR3 is TGTGCCAGCAGTTTAGGTATCGTCTTGAAGGACAGGGTAGATCAGCCCCAGCATTTT.

V gene TRBV5-4 combines with J gene TRBJ2-1; D remains ambiguous. The V end was cut by 7 bases, the J end by 5 bases, with 7 bases between. The CDR3 has 11 residues. CDR1 is SGHNT, CDR2 YYREEE, per germline (reference sequence). The CDR3 bases are TGTGCCAGCGAGAACGACAATGAGCAGTTCTTC. It encodes CASENDNEQFF.

The J gene is TRBJ2-7, the V gene TRBV7-9; no definite D call. This CDR3 has 16 residues. The V gene lost 5 bases and the J gene lost 3 bases, with 20 bases spanning the gap. CDR1 is SEHNR, CDR2 FQNEAQ, per germline (reference sequence). In nucleotides, the CDR3 is TGTGCCAGCAGCCCTCGGAATGGGCCAAGAAGCTACGAGCAGTACTTC. Translated, it gives CASSPRNGPRSYEQYF. Drawing the rest from reference TRBV7-9 and TRBJ2-7, the complete variable domain is DTGVSQNPRHKITKRGQNVTFRCDPISEHNRLYWYRQTLGQGPEFLTYFQNEAQLEKSRLLSDRFSAERPKGSFSTLEIQRTEQGDSAMYLCASSPRNGPRSYEQYFGPGTRLTVT.

V and J are TRBV30 and TRBJ1-4, with D possibly being TRBD1 (5 bases). Germline lookup yields CDR1 GTSNPN and CDR2 SVGIG (reference sequence). V was shortened by 1 base and J by 0 bases, with 9 bases between the two germline ends. The CDR3 is made up of 15 amino acids. CDR3 in amino acids: CAWSEGYATNEKLFF. The CDR3 DNA is TGTGCCTGGAGTGAGGGGTACGCAACTAATGAAAAACTGTTTTTT.

The V gene is TRBV28, the J gene TRBJ1-2; tentatively, D is TRBD1 (5 bases). The V gene lost 7 bases and the J gene lost 6 bases, with 12 bases spanning the gap. CDR1 MDHEN and CDR2 SYDVKM come from the germline V gene. The CDR3 runs to 12 residues. CDR3: CASTFSTDGYTF. The CDR3 region has the DNA TGTGCCAGCACCTTCTCGACAGATGGCTACACCTTC.

The gene calls are TRBV18 and TRBJ2-2; the D is unclear. V lost 2 bases to trimming and J lost 2 bases, with 6 bases between them. Germline CDR1 and CDR2: KGHSH and LQKENI. This CDR3 is 14 amino acids long. The CDR3 DNA reads TGTGCCAGCTCACCAGGAGTAAACACCGGGGAGCTGTTTTTT. Its protein product is CASSPGVNTGELFF.